The 21 T cell receptor beta chains in this list originate from one sample, sequenced in a study of blood T cells in healthy people across ages. Next came a second PCR, run for about 6 to 12 cycles, which used a sample-barcoded 5' primer along with a J-beta primer mix. From the 5' RACE reads, TCRdb called clonotypes with MiXCR, one entry per CDR3 protein. The data contain under 1,000,000 distinct CDR3 sequences, less than 60% of them singletons. Material: blood. The receptors here all came from an elderly man in good health.

The chain couples TRBV21-1 to TRBJ2-1; the D segment call TRBD2 is taken from the table without a DNA check. TRBV21-1 is a pseudogene locus. The CDR3 is 13 residues long. The DNA of the CDR3 is TGTGCCAGCTTCACTAGCGGGAGAAATGAGCAGTTCTTC. Protein sequence: CASFTSGRNEQFF.

The chain joins TRBV25-1 to TRBJ2-1; D gene unclear. Germline V gives CDR1 MGHDK, CDR2 SYGVNS. V shed 5 bases and J shed 6 bases, with 8 bases lying between them. The CDR3 covers 12 residues. The CDR3 region has the DNA TGTGCCAGCAGTCACACAGTCAATGAGCAGTTCTTC. Protein product: CASSHTVNEQFF.

The genes are TRBV6-6 and TRBJ1-2, with 9 bases lining up with TRBD1. The CDR3 is 15 residues long. Germline V lookup: CDR1 MNHNY, CDR2 SVGAGI (reference sequence). The trim removed 7 bases at V and 0 bases at J, leaving 6 bases unmatched. The CDR3: CASKGQGAPNYGYTF. CDR3 in DNA: TGTGCCAGCAAGGGACAGGGTGCGCCTAACTATGGCTACACCTTC.

The genes are TRBV24-1 and TRBJ1-5; TRBD1 matches at 8 bases. This CDR3 has 15 amino acids. The ends lost 4 bases at V and 5 bases at J; junction bases unmatched: 6. Germline V lookup: CDR1 KGHDR, CDR2 SFDVKD. As DNA, the CDR3 is TGTGCCACCAGTGAACCTGGACAGGGAGATCAGCCCCAGCATTTT. This sequence encodes CATSEPGQGDQPQHF.

In the case of this clonotype: A much larger clone is a single base away; this may be a read error. This chain joins TRBV7-9 and TRBJ2-5; 8 nucleotides line up with TRBD2. This CDR3 has 16 amino acids. Trimming removed 4 bases from V and 11 bases from J; junction bases left unmatched: 18. In germline, CDR1 is SEHNR, CDR2 FQNEAQ (reference sequence). The chain's CDR3 is CASSSLREGLYNEQYF. CDR3 coding DNA: TGTGCCAGCAGCTCTCTTCGGGAGGGCCTCTACAATGAGCAGTACTTC.

V and J are TRBV5-1 and TRBJ1-1; D call uncertain. Germline V lookup: CDR1 SGHRS, CDR2 YFSETQ. There are 15 residues in the CDR3. The ends were cut back, 0 bases at V and 3 bases at J, with 12 bases in the middle. The CDR3 here is CASSLELGTDTEAFF. The CDR3 nucleotides read TGCGCCAGCAGCTTGGAGCTCGGCACGGACACTGAAGCTTTCTTT.

This sequence joins TRBV28 and TRBJ2-1, with D unclear. Germline values: CDR1 MDHEN, CDR2 SYDVKM. Trimming removed 3 bases at V and 5 bases at J, with 11 bases between. CDR3 length: 14 amino acids. CDR3 sequence: CASSFPELHNEQFF. The DNA for the CDR3 is TGTGCCAGCAGTTTCCCCGAGCTACACAATGAGCAGTTCTTC.

CDR3 residues: CASGPMGLAGIIQYF. CDR3 nucleotide sequence: TGTGCCAGCGGCCCCATGGGATTAGCAGGGATCATTCAGTACTTC. The chain recombines TRBV6-2 or TRBV6-3 with TRBJ2-4; the D gene is possibly TRBD1 (5 bases). This CDR3 has 15 amino acids. V was pared by 8 bases and J by 9 bases, with 23 bases between. In germline, CDR1 is MNHEY, CDR2 SVGEGT.

This chain joins TRBV5-1 and TRBJ2-4; 8 bases agree with TRBD1. V gave up 3 bases and J gave up 0 bases; unmatched junction bases: 8. Germline CDR1 reads SGHRS; CDR2 reads YFSETQ. This CDR3 region has 17 residues. The CDR3 DNA follows: TGCGCCAGCAGCTCAGGGACAGGTGCCATAGCCAAAAACATTCAGTACTTC. This codes for CASSSGTGAIAKNIQYF.

This clonotype has just a few counts. The CDR3 loop reads CSAFGLAGADTQYF. In DNA form, the CDR3 reads TGCAGTGCTTTCGGACTAGCGGGAGCAGATACGCAGTATTTT. This sequence joins TRBV20-1 and TRBJ2-3, with 13 nucleotides matching TRBD2. The CDR3 has 14 amino acids. Germline CDR1 reads DFQATT; CDR2 reads SNEGSKA (reference sequence). V shed 5 bases and J 4 bases; nucleotides not matched to a gene: 3.

V is TRBV7-2 and J is TRBJ2-7, with 10 bases that match TRBD2. Trimming at V came to 4 bases and at J to 6 bases, leaving 6 bases not matched to a gene. There are 14 residues in the CDR3. Germline loops: CDR1 SGHTA, CDR2 FQGNSA. The CDR3 DNA reads as TGTGCCAGCAGCTCTAGCGGGAGTGTAGGCGAGCAGTACTTC. The encoded protein is CASSSSGSVGEQYF.

This clonotype was recorded a few times. This rearrangement joins TRBV4-2 to TRBJ2-1; 8 nucleotides line up with TRBD2. The J segment lost 10 bases and the V segment lost 1 base, leaving 9 bases of the junction unmatched. Germline V lookup: CDR1 LGHNA, CDR2 YNFKEQ. The CDR3 runs to 15 residues. The CDR3 nucleotides read TGTGCCAGCAGCCAAGGGCGGGAGGACCTTGAGGAGCAGTTCTTC. Its protein is CASSQGREDLEEQFF.

The chain joins TRBV24-1 to TRBJ2-1; 10 bases line up with TRBD1. The ends lost 3 bases at V and 5 bases at J; junction bases unmatched: 6. Germline-derived CDR1 and CDR2 are KGHDR and SFDVKD. The CDR3 totals 16 residues. The DNA for the CDR3 is TGTGCCACCAGTGATCCCGGGACAGGGGAACACAATGAGCAGTTCTTC. Protein sequence: CATSDPGTGEHNEQFF.

The chain is built from TRBV20-1 and TRBJ1-2; D possibly corresponds to TRBD1 (5 bases). The germline gives CDR1 DFQATT, CDR2 SNEGSKA (reference sequence). The CDR3 contains 15 residues. V shed 2 bases and J shed 7 bases, with 20 bases lying between them. The CDR3 DNA follows: TGCAGTGCTAGACGTGGAGGAAGGGGCGGTGTTGGCTACACCTTC. The encoded protein is CSARRGGRGGVGYTF.

This clonotype was seen only a few times. The chain carries TRBV9 and TRBJ2-3; weak D call: TRBD2 (5 bases). Trimming removed 1 base at V and 0 bases at J, with 9 bases between. The V gene's germline CDR1 is SGDLS and CDR2 YYNGEE. This CDR3 is built from 15 residues. CDR3 protein: CASSVFGGSTDTQYF. The DNA of the CDR3 is TGTGCCAGCAGCGTATTTGGCGGGAGCACAGATACGCAGTATTTT. Based on the CDR3 plus reference TRBV9 and TRBJ2-3, the full variable domain is DSGVTQTPKHLITATGQRVTLRCSPRSGDLSVYWYQQSLDQGLQFLIQYYNGEERAKGNILERFSAQQFPDLHSELNLSSLELGDSALYFCASSVFGGSTDTQYFGPGTRLTVL.

V usage is TRBV7-2 and J usage is TRBJ2-5; 8 positions match TRBD1. This CDR3 contains 15 residues. Trimming took 5 bases from V and 5 from J; bases not matched to a gene: 10. In germline, CDR1 is SGHTA, CDR2 FQGNSA. The CDR3 protein is CASSKRQGRSETQYF. The CDR3 DNA follows: TGTGCCAGCAGCAAACGACAGGGGCGCTCGGAGACCCAGTACTTC.

This clonotype was counted a few times. This chain joins TRBV18 and TRBJ2-7, with TRBD2 identical over 8 bases. V was clipped by 8 bases and J by 3 bases; unmatched bases: 9. Germline loops: CDR1 KGHSH, CDR2 LQKENI. The CDR3 has 14 residues. The CDR3 region has the DNA TGTGCCAGCCAGGAGGAGCGGGAGAGCTACGAGCAGTACTTC. It yields the protein CASQEERESYEQYF.

The chain carries TRBV7-2 and TRBJ2-5; a possible D gene is TRBD2 (5 bases). The CDR3 contains 14 residues. Trimming removed 6 bases at V and 1 base at J, with 12 bases between. CDR1 is SGHTA, CDR2 FQGNSA, per germline. Written as DNA, the CDR3 is TGTGCCAGCAGAGAAGCGGCAGGCCAAGAGACCCAGTACTTC. Its translation is CASREAAGQETQYF.

This clonotype was found a few times. This chain connects TRBV2 to TRBJ1-2, with 8 bases matching TRBD1. Per germline, CDR1 SNHLY and CDR2 FYNNEI. The CDR3 length is 15 residues. After removal of 6 bases from V and 8 bases from J, the junction contained 14 bases not matched to a gene. DNA of the CDR3: TGTGCCAGCAGCGCAGACAGGGGACCCTATGGGGGCTACACCTTC. It codes for CASSADRGPYGGYTF.

Note on this clonotype: A clone one base away is much larger, so this may be a read error. The chain joins TRBV10-3 to TRBJ2-5; 10 nucleotides match TRBD2. CDR1 is ENHRY, CDR2 SYGVKD, per germline. The J segment lost 11 bases and the V segment lost 10 bases, leaving 16 bases of the junction unmatched. The CDR3 spans 14 residues. CDR3 bases: TGTGCCACCCGAGGGACTAGCGTTTACAATGAGCAGTACTTC. It codes for CATRGTSVYNEQYF.

This chain connects TRBV3-1 to TRBJ1-5; weak D call: TRBD1 (6 bases). The germline V and J ends were trimmed by 0 bases and 6 bases, with 15 bases remaining between them. Per the germline V gene, CDR1 is LGHDT and CDR2 is YNNKEL (reference sequence). The CDR3 runs to 16 residues. This CDR3 reads CASSQEGGGSRQPQHF. For the CDR3, the DNA is TGTGCCAGCAGCCAAGAGGGAGGGGGGAGCCGTCAGCCCCAGCATTTT.